These T cell receptor beta chains were read from a single sample in a study of cytomegalovirus exposure and HLA in healthy donors. TCRdb's table, derived via immunoSEQ multiplex PCR, lists solely in-frame clones and lacks some. This sample has 95,000 to 120,000 clones, with roughly 84% found just once. Sequences were obtained from PBMCs. The receptors originated from a woman in her late teens or twenties in good health and CMV-seronegative. The CDR3 runs from the conserved cysteine through the conserved F or W. The D gene is left open where the match is weak. Clone size, where shown, is once, few, many, or a class for clones that have expanded.

size	V	D	J	DNA	CDR3
few	TRBV9	.	TRBJ1-2	TGTGCCAGCAGCGTAGCGGGGGAGGGCTATGGCTACACCTTC	CASSVAGEGYGYTF
once	TRBV7-3	TRBD2	TRBJ2-1	TGTGCCAGCAGCTTAAGGGGAGGGGATGAGCAGTTCTTC	CASSLRGGDEQFF
.	TRBV30	TRBD1	TRBJ1-3	TGTGCCTGGGACAGGGGGCTTGGAAACACCATATATTTT	CAWDRGLGNTIYF
.	TRBV5-1	TRBD1	TRBJ2-7	TGCGCCAGCAGCAGAGACAGGGGGAGGGACGAGCAGTACTTC	CASSRDRGRDEQYF
.	TRBV2	TRBD1	TRBJ1-3	TGTGCCAGCACCCTGATACAGGGGACAGGAAACACCATATATTTT	CASTLIQGTGNTIYF
.	TRBV5-1	.	TRBJ2-7	TGCGCCAGCAGCTTGGTGGCGGGGACTGGGTCCCACGAGCAGTACTTC	CASSLVAGTGSHEQYF
.	TRBV5-1	.	TRBJ2-5	TGCGCCAGCAGCCGAAAGGACAGCGAAGAGTACCAAGAGACCCAGTACTTC	CASSRKDSEEYQETQYF
.	TRBV2	.	TRBJ2-7	TGTGCCAGCAGTGACAGGTCATACGAGCAGTACTTC	CASSDRSYEQYF
few	TRBV30	.	TRBJ1-5	TGTGCCTGCCGGACAGACAATCAGCCCCAGCATTTT	CACRTDNQPQHF
.	TRBV7-9	TRBD1	TRBJ2-1	TGTGCCAGCAGCCCCGAGGCAGGGGGTGATGGTGAGCAGTTCTTC	CASSPEAGGDGEQFF
.	TRBV25-1	TRBD1	TRBJ1-5	TGTGCCAGCAGTGAAGGACAGGGGGGGATCAATCAGCCCCAGCATTTT	CASSEGQGGINQPQHF
.	TRBV5-4	.	TRBJ1-3	TGTGCCAGCAGCTTACTAGGCTCTGGAAACACCATATATTTT	CASSLLGSGNTIYF
.	TRBV15	TRBD1	TRBJ1-5	TGTGCCACCAGCACCAAAGAGACAGGGGAGGGTCAGCCCCAGCATTTT	CATSTKETGEGQPQHF
.	TRBV5-1	.	TRBJ1-6	TGCGCCAGCAGCTTGGGGAGGAGCCAAGGGAATTCACCCCTCCACTTT	CASSLGRSQGNSPLHF
.	TRBV7-9	.	TRBJ1-2	TGTGCCAGCAGCCACGGGACTTTCTATGGCTACACCTTC	CASSHGTFYGYTF
.	TRBV4-1	.	TRBJ1-2	TGCGCCAGCAGCCAAGGTCCAGGGGCCGGTGGCTACACCTTC	CASSQGPGAGGYTF
.	TRBV6-5	.	TRBJ2-7	TGTGCCAGCAGTTACCGGACAGCCTACGAGCAGTACTTC	CASSYRTAYEQYF
.	TRBV5-6	.	TRBJ2-3	TGTGCCAGCACCCCTACGATTCCGTCAGATACGCAGTATTTT	CASTPTIPSDTQYF
.	TRBV27	.	TRBJ2-2	TGTGCCAGCAGTTTAATCAGGGGAAGCAACGGGGAGCTGTTTTTT	CASSLIRGSNGELFF
.	TRBV19	.	TRBJ1-1	TGTGCCACGCAACCCCAGGGGTTCGCCGGGACTGAAGCTTTCTTT	CATQPQGFAGTEAFF
.	TRBV6-4	.	TRBJ2-3	TGTGCCAGCAGTGACGGGACGGGGGACGGTTCGGATACGCAGTATTTT	CASSDGTGDGSDTQYF
.	TRBV10-3	TRBD1	TRBJ2-5	TGTGCCATCAGTGACGGTTTGGACAGGGGCGGGGAGACCCAGTACTTC	CAISDGLDRGGETQYF
few	TRBV27	.	TRBJ2-7	TGTGCCAGCAGATCAGGGGCAGGGTTGGCCTACGAGCAGTACTTC	CASRSGAGLAYEQYF
.	TRBV6-4	.	TRBJ2-2	TGTGCCAGCAGTGGTAGCGGCACCGGGGAGCTGTTTTTT	CASSGSGTGELFF
.	TRBV5-6	TRBD1	TRBJ1-5	TGTGCCAGCAGCCGTGACAGGGGGAATCAGCCCCAGCATTTT	CASSRDRGNQPQHF
.	TRBV19	.	TRBJ1-6	TGTGCCAGTAGTATCTTCACTCCGGGGTCACCCCTCCACTTT	CASSIFTPGSPLHF
.	TRBV5-4	TRBD1	TRBJ2-3	TGTGCCAGCAGCCTTGGGACAGCCGATACGCAGTATTTT	CASSLGTADTQYF
.	TRBV19	TRBD1	TRBJ2-1	TGTGCCAGTAGTATCAACAGGGGCGATGAGCAGTTCTTC	CASSINRGDEQFF
.	TRBV4-2	TRBD1	TRBJ1-1	TGTGCCAGCAGCTACAGGGGTGCTGAAGCTTTCTTT	CASSYRGAEAFF
.	TRBV7-9	TRBD1	TRBJ2-5	TGTGCCAGCAGCTCCGGGACAGGGGAAGAGACCCAGTACTTC	CASSSGTGEETQYF
.	TRBV27	TRBD1	TRBJ2-4	TGTGCCAGCAGTACCGGACAGGAACACAAAAACATTCAGTACTTC	CASSTGQEHKNIQYF
.	TRBV6-5	TRBD1	TRBJ1-4	TGTGCCAGCAGCAGACAGGGTAGTAAGGAAAAACTGTTTTTT	CASSRQGSKEKLFF
.	TRBV2	TRBD2	TRBJ2-3	TGTGCCAGTCGATACGGGGGGGACGTAGATACGCAGTATTTT	CASRYGGDVDTQYF
.	TRBV27	TRBD1	TRBJ1-2	TGTGCCAGCAGTTTAAAGGGGGCCGGCTATGGCTACACCTTC	CASSLKGAGYGYTF
.	TRBV6-1	.	TRBJ1-2	TGTGCCAGCAGTGAATTAATCCAGGCCCCCACCTTC	CASSELIQAPTF
.	TRBV5-1	.	TRBJ1-1	TGCGCCAGCAGCCGAGGAGAAGAATTGAACACTGAAGCTTTCTTT	CASSRGEELNTEAFF
.	TRBV29-1	TRBD1	TRBJ2-7	TGCAGCGGACTTTACCGGGACAGGGGATTCTACGAGCAGTACTTC	CSGLYRDRGFYEQYF
.	TRBV9	TRBD1	TRBJ1-1	TGTGCCAGCAGCGTAGAGTGGACAGGGGGTGAAGCTTTCTTT	CASSVEWTGGEAFF
.	TRBV5-1	.	TRBJ1-1	TGCGCCAGCAGCCGGACAGAGATGAACACTGAAGCTTTCTTT	CASSRTEMNTEAFF
.	TRBV29-1	TRBD1	TRBJ1-4	TGCAGCGGAAGTACAGGGGTTGGTGAAAAACTGTTTTTT	CSGSTGVGEKLFF
once	TRBV2	.	TRBJ2-4	TGTGCCCAACTGGACGGGGGGCAGGGAAACATTCAGTACTTC	CAQLDGGQGNIQYF
.	TRBV7-2	TRBD1	TRBJ2-2	TGTGCCAGCAGCTCCCGGACACAGGGGACCGGGGAGCTGTTTTTT	CASSSRTQGTGELFF
.	TRBV7-6	TRBD1	TRBJ1-1	TGTGCCAGCAGCTTACTGGGACAGGGGGCTAGTGAAGCTTTCTTT	CASSLLGQGASEAFF
.	TRBV9	.	TRBJ1-3	TGTGCCAGCAGCACCCCCCAAGGTGGGGACACTTCCTCTGGAAACACCATATATTTT	CASSTPQGGDTSSGNTIYF
.	TRBV27	.	TRBJ1-1	TGTGCCAGCAGTTTATCGATGGCCCTTCAAATGGGCGCTGAAGCTTTCTTT	CASSLSMALQMGAEAFF
.	TRBV28	TRBD1	TRBJ2-7	TGTGCCAGCAGTTTCGGGACAGTTTCCTACGAGCAGTACTTC	CASSFGTVSYEQYF
few	TRBV6-1	.	TRBJ2-5	TGTGCCACCTCCCGGGGGGCCGAATCAGAGACCCAGTACTTC	CATSRGAESETQYF
.	TRBV27	.	TRBJ1-5	TGTGCCAGCAGTTTATCCCCCGGGGGGAATCAGCCCCAGCATTTT	CASSLSPGGNQPQHF
once	TRBV7-3	.	TRBJ2-3	TGTGCCAGCAGCTTAACGTTGTGGGGCGAAGGAAATACGCAGTATTTT	CASSLTLWGEGNTQYF
.	TRBV10-3	.	TRBJ1-5	TGTGCCGCAGCAGAGGACCAGGGGCGGCAGCCCCAGCATTTT	CAAAEDQGRQPQHF
.	TRBV2	.	TRBJ1-5	TGTGCCAGCAGTCCCCAGACGGGTCAGCCCCAGCATTTT	CASSPQTGQPQHF
.	TRBV13	TRBD1	TRBJ2-1	TGTGCCAGCAGCCCTGAAACCGGGACAGGTTACAATGAGCAGTTCTTC	CASSPETGTGYNEQFF